This T cell receptor (beta chain) was identified during a study of CD8 T cells in Susac syndrome. In this sample, this clonotype turned up once. The junction differs from germline at one of its ends, possibly a read error. With random hexamers, about 0.45 to 1 ug RNA was reverse transcribed. TCRdb reanalysed the immunoSEQ multiplex PCR reads using MiXCR and keeps one entry per CDR3 protein. Of around 280,000 distinct CDR3 sequences in the sample, about 85% were seen once. Sequencing was done on a sample of CD8+ T cells from PBMCs. The receptor's source is a human donor with multiple sclerosis.

The DNA of the CDR3 is TGTGCCAGCCGCTTGGGGGAAAGTCCTGTCGGGGAGCTGTTTTTT. Translation: CASRLGESPVGELFF. The V gene is TRBV7-9, the J gene TRBJ2-2; D is possibly TRBD1 or TRBD2 (5 bases each). CDR3 length: 15 residues. The germline gives CDR1 SEHNR, CDR2 FQNEAQ (reference sequence).